The clone carrying this T cell receptor (beta chain) has only a few counts. No antigen is known for it. The data originate from a study of cytomegalovirus exposure and HLA in healthy donors. Use of 60 Vbeta and 13 Jbeta primers characterized the PCR. Sequencing used immunoSEQ multiplex PCR; TCRdb keeps in-frame clones, though not all of them. The data contain approximately 190,000 clones, approximately 78% of them singletons. The V gene's germline CDR1 is SGDLS and CDR2 YYNGEE. V shed 4 bases, J shed 3 bases, and the junction held 4 bases outside the gene matches. This CDR3 is built from 13 residues. Points from the study as a whole: Later genetic work tied a missense DCLRE1C variant to beta-chain V and J trimming. According to a later analysis, donors in an Asian-associated ancestry cluster reportedly had fewer N-insertions than the roughly 660-donor mean.

The receptor was derived from a woman aged 45-65 years in good health and CMV-seropositive. The V gene is TRBV9, the J gene TRBJ2-7; TRBD1 aligns across 7 bases. The sample taken for sequencing was PBMCs. In DNA, the CDR3 is TGTGCCAGCAGCTCACGGACAGGCTACGAGCAGTACTTC. Encoded protein: CASSSRTGYEQYF.